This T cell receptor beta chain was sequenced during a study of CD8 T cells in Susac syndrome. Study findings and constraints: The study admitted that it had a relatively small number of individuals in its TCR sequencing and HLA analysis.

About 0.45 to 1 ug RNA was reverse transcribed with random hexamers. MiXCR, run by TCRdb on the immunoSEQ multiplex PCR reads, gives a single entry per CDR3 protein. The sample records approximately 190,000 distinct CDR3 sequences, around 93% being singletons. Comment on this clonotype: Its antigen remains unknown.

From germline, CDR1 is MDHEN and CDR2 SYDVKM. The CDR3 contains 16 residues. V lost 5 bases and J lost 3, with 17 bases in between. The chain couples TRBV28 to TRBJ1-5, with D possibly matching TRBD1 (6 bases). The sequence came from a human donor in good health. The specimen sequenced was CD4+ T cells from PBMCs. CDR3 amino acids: CASSSQTGRVNQPQHF. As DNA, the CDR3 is TGTGCCAGCAGTAGTCAGACAGGTCGGGTCAATCAGCCCCAGCATTTT. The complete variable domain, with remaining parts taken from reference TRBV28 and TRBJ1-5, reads DVKVTQSSRYLVKRTGEKVFLECVQDMDHENMFWYRQDPGLGLRLIYFSYDVKMKEKGDIPEGYSVSREKKERFSLILESASTNQTSMYLCASSSQTGRVNQPQHFGDGTRLSIL.